This T cell receptor (beta chain) is drawn from a study of shared clonotypes between healthy human individuals. Study results and caveats: Sequencing depth was a factor that was expected to affect clonotype sharing among donors.

Terminally differentiated effector memory CD45RA+ cells were excluded by CCR7 positive selection of CD45RO-negative cells. Sorted-subset replicate PCR reactions were performed with approximately 200 ng DNA, corresponding to roughly 30,000 T cell genomes. Libraries were prepared by immunoSEQ multiplex PCR; TCRdb keeps only in-frame clonotypes and omits some of them. This table holds around 2.1 million clones, 85% to 95% found once. In the case of this clone: What it recognizes is unknown.

There are 12 residues in the CDR3. Looked up from germline, CDR1 is SQVTM and CDR2 is ANQGSEA. V was shortened by 1 base and J by 7 bases, with 8 bases between the two germline ends. Sequences were obtained from naive CD8+ T cells from PBMCs. The genes are TRBV29-1 and TRBJ2-1, with D hard to call. The receptor's source is a man younger than 30 in good health. Some clones in this sample may be carry-over from other donors' samples. The CDR3 reads CSVEARLNEQFF. DNA for the CDR3: TGCAGCGTTGAAGCAAGGTTAAATGAGCAGTTCTTC.